This is a list of T cell receptor beta chains from one sample in a study of shared clonotypes between healthy human individuals. Method: immunoSEQ multiplex PCR; TCRdb's copy keeps in-frame clones and lacks some. The data show 450,000 or so clones, roughly 80% seen once. The sequencing sample was made of PBMCs. These receptors were obtained from a woman in her thirties or forties in good health. Some clones in this sample may be carry-over from other donors' samples. The CDR3 runs from the conserved cysteine through the conserved F or W. D genes are given only for firm matches. Clone size is stated in some rows and not others, as once, few, many or a class when expanded.

J gene,D gene,clone size,V gene,CDR3 protein,CDR3 DNA
TRBJ2-7,TRBD2,.,TRBV6-1,CASVSGFSSYEQYF,TGTGCCAGCGTTAGCGGGTTCAGCTCCTACGAGCAGTACTTC
TRBJ1-5,.,.,TRBV28,CASSPGGAGQPQHF,TGTGCCAGCAGTCCGGGGGGCGCTGGACAGCCCCAGCATTTT
TRBJ2-3,.,.,TRBV29-1,CSVVLAARTDTQYF,TGCAGCGTTGTCTTAGCGGCCCGCACAGATACGCAGTATTTT
TRBJ2-7,.,.,TRBV5-6,CASSLGRGVEQYF,TGTGCCAGCAGCTTGGGTCGCGGCGTCGAGCAGTACTTC
TRBJ1-1,TRBD1,.,TRBV7-2,CASSLVADRVAFF,TGTGCCAGCAGCTTAGTTGCCGACAGGGTAGCTTTCTTT
TRBJ2-3,TRBD2,.,TRBV7-2,CASRQISGSSDTQYF,TGTGCCAGCAGGCAAATTAGCGGGAGTTCCGATACGCAGTATTTT
TRBJ2-3,.,.,TRBV29-1,CSVARGSTDTQYF,TGCAGCGTTGCTCGGGGAAGCACAGATACGCAGTATTTT
TRBJ1-6,.,.,TRBV5-4,CTSSSRGNNSPLHF,TGTACCAGCAGCTCCAGGGGAAACAATTCACCCCTCCACTTT
TRBJ1-5,.,.,TRBV2,CASRPGTAEGGNQPQHF,TGTGCCAGCAGACCTGGGACCGCCGAAGGAGGCAATCAGCCCCAGCATTTT
TRBJ2-4,.,.,TRBV18,CASSLPSQIQYF,TGTGCCAGCTCACTACCGTCCCAGATTCAGTACTTC
TRBJ2-1,TRBD2,.,TRBV7-2,CASSIAGGVYNEQFF,TGTGCCAGCAGCATAGCGGGAGGGGTATACAATGAGCAGTTCTTC
TRBJ1-5,.,.,TRBV27,CASSEGGFSNQPQHF,TGTGCCAGCAGTGAAGGGGGATTTAGCAATCAGCCCCAGCATTTT
TRBJ2-1,.,.,TRBV6-6,CASSKSNNEQFF,TGTGCCAGCAGTAAATCAAACAATGAGCAGTTCTTC
TRBJ2-4,TRBD1,.,TRBV4-3,CASSRDRGLDIQYF,TGCGCCAGCAGCCGGGACAGGGGATTAGACATTCAGTACTTC
TRBJ2-1,.,once,TRBV6-5,CASSRGRHNEQFF,TGTGCCAGCAGCCGCGGACGCCACAATGAGCAGTTCTTC
TRBJ2-7,.,once,TRBV1,CTSGTSRSSYEQYF,TGCACCAGCGGCACTAGCCGATCCTCCTACGAGCAGTACTTC
TRBJ2-5,TRBD2,.,TRBV7-2,CASSLEIAGGQETQYF,TGTGCCAGCAGCTTAGAAATAGCGGGAGGGCAAGAGACCCAGTACTTC
TRBJ2-7,TRBD2,once,TRBV11-2,CATGGSWEQYF,TGTGCCACCGGGGGGTCATGGGAGCAGTACTTC
TRBJ2-2,.,.,TRBV5-4,CASSLLVGTGTGELFF,TGTGCCAGCAGCTTGTTAGTCGGGACGGGCACCGGGGAGCTGTTTTTT
TRBJ1-5,.,.,TRBV5-3,CARSLPQPQHF,TGTGCCAGAAGCTTGCCTCAGCCCCAGCATTTT
TRBJ2-5,TRBD1,.,TRBV6-5,CASSYPGGETQYF,TGTGCCAGCAGTTACCCAGGGGGAGAGACCCAGTACTTC
TRBJ2-6,.,.,TRBV25-1,CASSAQGTGANVLTF,TGTGCCAGCAGCGCTCAGGGAACAGGGGCCAACGTCCTGACTTTC
TRBJ2-2,.,.,TRBV7-2,CASSRGGLHTGELFF,TGTGCCAGCAGTCGAGGCGGACTCCACACCGGGGAGCTGTTTTTT
TRBJ2-7,.,.,TRBV6-1,CASSEPTLWYSGSYEQYF,TGTGCCAGCAGTGAACCCACCCTGTGGTATAGCGGCTCCTACGAGCAGTACTTC
TRBJ2-2,.,.,TRBV2,CASISETHTGELFF,TGTGCCAGCATTAGCGAGACTCACACCGGGGAGCTGTTTTTT
TRBJ2-7,TRBD2,many,TRBV18,CASSTWASGIYEQYF,TGTGCCAGCTCAACTTGGGCTAGCGGGATATACGAGCAGTACTTC
TRBJ1-3,.,.,TRBV18,CASSPRTADSGNTIYF,TGTGCCAGCTCACCGCGCACAGCGGACTCTGGAAACACCATATATTTT
TRBJ1-5,.,.,TRBV27,CASSRQEGNQPQHF,TGTGCCAGCTCTAGACAGGAGGGAAATCAGCCCCAGCATTTT
TRBJ1-2,.,.,TRBV6-1,CASSENRGGGYTF,TGTGCCAGCAGTGAAAATAGGGGAGGAGGCTACACCTTC
TRBJ2-5,.,many,TRBV18,CASSPIWTAQETQYF,TGTGCCAGCTCACCGATATGGACAGCCCAAGAGACCCAGTACTTC
TRBJ2-3,TRBD2,.,TRBV4-2,CASRIRVAGASTDTQYF,TGTGCCAGCAGAATTAGGGTAGCGGGAGCGAGCACAGATACGCAGTATTTT
TRBJ2-1,TRBD2,.,TRBV6-5,CASSSSSGGSYNEQFF,TGTGCCAGCAGTTCGTCGTCGGGAGGGTCCTACAATGAGCAGTTCTTC
TRBJ2-2,.,.,TRBV5-1,CASSLGQINTGELFF,TGCGCCAGCAGCTTGGGGCAGATAAACACCGGGGAGCTGTTTTTT
TRBJ2-7,.,.,TRBV19,CATSLQAQGVQYF,TGTGCCACTTCCTTACAGGCCCAAGGGGTGCAGTACTTC
TRBJ2-7,TRBD2,.,TRBV5-1,CASSWTSGTYEQYF,TGCGCCAGCAGCTGGACTAGCGGTACCTACGAGCAGTACTTC
TRBJ1-2,.,.,TRBV2,CASTGAGRDGGYTF,TGTGCCAGCACCGGAGCGGGGAGGGATGGTGGCTACACCTTC
TRBJ2-7,.,.,TRBV30,CAWSVGPTSYEQYF,TGTGCCTGGAGTGTTGGTCCGACATCCTACGAGCAGTACTTC